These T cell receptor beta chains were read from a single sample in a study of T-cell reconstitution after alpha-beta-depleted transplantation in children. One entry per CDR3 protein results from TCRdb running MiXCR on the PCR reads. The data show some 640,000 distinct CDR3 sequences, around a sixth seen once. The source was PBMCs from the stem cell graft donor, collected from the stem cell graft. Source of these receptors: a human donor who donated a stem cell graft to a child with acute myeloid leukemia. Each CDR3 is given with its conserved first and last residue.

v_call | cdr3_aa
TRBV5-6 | CASSPRSGTYNYGYTF
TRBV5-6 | CASSTGGQSAFF
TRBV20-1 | CSARDLLAGLYEQYF
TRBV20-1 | CSARPSPGQGARDTQYF
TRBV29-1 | CSVISGRVTDTQYF
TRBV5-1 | CASSRAGQGVNWNEQFF
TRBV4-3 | CASSPKAVSYEQYF
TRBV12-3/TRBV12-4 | CASSPDRGLNTQYF
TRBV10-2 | CASSESNLGGYTF
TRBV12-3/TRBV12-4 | CASRSGDYLGTDTQYF
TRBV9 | CASSVGATSQGEQYF
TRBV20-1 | CSARVQGAKNIQYF
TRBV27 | CASSSGHEQFF
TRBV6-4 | CASSDAIGRGTDTQYF
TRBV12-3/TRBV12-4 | CASSPTGTSSGANVLTF
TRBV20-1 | CSANRLGGVQPQHF
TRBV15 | CATSRDRGLGAYNEQFF
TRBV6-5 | CASSFTPYPGGEKNTEAFF
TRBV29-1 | CSVVASLMFF
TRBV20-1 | CSAGGRGQETQYF
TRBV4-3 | CASSQELAGGGNTIYF
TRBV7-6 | CASSLGAVTDTQYF
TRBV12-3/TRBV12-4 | CASSRQRTQETQYF
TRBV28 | CASSSLQFSLRRQETQYF